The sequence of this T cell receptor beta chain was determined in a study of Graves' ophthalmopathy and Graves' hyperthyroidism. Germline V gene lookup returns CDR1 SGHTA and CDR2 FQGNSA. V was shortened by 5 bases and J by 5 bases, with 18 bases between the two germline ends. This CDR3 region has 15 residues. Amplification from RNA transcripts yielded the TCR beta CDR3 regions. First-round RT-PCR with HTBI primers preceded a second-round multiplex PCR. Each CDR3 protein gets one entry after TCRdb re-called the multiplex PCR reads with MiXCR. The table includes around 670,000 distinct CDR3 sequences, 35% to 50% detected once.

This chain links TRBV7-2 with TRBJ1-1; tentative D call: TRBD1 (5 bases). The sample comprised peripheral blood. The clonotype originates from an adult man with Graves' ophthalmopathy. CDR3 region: CASSQMPGGGTEAFF. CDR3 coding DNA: TGTGCCAGCAGCCAAATGCCGGGTGGGGGGACTGAAGCTTTCTTT.